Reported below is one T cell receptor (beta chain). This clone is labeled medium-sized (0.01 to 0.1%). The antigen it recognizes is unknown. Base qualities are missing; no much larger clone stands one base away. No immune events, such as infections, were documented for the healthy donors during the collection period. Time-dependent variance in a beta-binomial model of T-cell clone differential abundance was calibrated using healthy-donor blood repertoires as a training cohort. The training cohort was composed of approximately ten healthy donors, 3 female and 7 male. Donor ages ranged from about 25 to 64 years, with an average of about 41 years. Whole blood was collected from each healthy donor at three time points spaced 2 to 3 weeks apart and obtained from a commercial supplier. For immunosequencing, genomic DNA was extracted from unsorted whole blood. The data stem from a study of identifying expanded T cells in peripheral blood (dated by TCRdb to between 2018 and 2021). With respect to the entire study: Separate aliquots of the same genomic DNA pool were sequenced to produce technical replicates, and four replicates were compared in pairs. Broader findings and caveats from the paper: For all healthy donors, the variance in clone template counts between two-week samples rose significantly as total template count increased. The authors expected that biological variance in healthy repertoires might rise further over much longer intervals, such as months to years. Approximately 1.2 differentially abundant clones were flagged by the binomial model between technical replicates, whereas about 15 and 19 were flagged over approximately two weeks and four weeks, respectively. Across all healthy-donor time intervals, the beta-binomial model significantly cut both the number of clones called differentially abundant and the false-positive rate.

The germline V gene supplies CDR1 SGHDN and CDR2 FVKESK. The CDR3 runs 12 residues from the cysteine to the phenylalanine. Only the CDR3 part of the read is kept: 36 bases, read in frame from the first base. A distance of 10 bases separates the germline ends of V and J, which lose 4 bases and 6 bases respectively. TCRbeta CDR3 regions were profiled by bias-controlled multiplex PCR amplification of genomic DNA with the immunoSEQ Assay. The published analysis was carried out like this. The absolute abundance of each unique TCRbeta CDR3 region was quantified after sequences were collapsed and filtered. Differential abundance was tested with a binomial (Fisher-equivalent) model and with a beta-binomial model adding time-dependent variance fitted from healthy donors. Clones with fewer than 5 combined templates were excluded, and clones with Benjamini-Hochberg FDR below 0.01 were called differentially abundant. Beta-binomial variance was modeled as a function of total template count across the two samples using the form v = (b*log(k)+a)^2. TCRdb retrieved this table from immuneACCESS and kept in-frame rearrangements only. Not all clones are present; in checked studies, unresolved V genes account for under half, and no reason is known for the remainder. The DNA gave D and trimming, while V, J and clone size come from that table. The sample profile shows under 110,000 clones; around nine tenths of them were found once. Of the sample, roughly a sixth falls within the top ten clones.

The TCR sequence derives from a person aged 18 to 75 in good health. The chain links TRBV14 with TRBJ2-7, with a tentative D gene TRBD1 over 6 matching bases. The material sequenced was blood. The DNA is TGTGCCAGCAGCCCTAACAGGGTCGAGCAGTACTTC. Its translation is CASSPNRVEQYF.